This T cell receptor (beta chain) derives from a study of T cell responses to AZD1222 COVID-19 vaccine. Study summary: Pooled together were second doses at about 4 or about 12 weeks. Study outcomes and limitations: The donor group comprised mostly white British people and more females; the analysis possibly underestimated clonal diversity.

Profiling relied on immunoSEQ multiplex PCR, and the TCRdb table lists in-frame clones only, not all of them. The sample carries under 300,000 clones, 93% recorded once. A note on this clone: Its antigen is not known.

V gave up 5 bases and J gave up 7 bases, with 12 bases separating them. This CDR3 has 13 amino acids. Germline V gene data show CDR1 as SNHLY and CDR2 as FYNNEI. This chain connects TRBV2 to TRBJ1-5; TRBD1 is a possible D gene (5 bases). The sequences come from peripheral blood, collected on day 0 of AZD1222 vaccination. The TCR sequence derives from an adult in good health. CDR3 nucleotides: TGTGCCAGCAGTAGCCAGGGTGACCAGCCCCAGCATTTT. This translates into CASSSQGDQPQHF.